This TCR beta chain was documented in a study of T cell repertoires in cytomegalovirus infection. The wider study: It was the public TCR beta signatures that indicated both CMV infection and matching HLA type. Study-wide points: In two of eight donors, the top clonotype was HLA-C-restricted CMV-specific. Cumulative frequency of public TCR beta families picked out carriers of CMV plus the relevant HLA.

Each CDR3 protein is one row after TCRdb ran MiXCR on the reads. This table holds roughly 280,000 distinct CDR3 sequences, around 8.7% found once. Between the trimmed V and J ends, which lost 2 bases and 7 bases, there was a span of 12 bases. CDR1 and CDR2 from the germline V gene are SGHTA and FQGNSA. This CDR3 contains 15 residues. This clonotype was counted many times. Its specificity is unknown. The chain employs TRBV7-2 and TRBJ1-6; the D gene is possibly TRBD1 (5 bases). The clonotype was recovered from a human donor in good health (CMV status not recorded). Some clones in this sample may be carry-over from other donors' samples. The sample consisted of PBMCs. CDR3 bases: TGTGCCAGCAGCTTATGGGCAGGGACGAATTCACCCCTCCACTTT. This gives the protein CASSLWAGTNSPLHF.